These 21 T cell receptor beta chains share one sample of origin, sequenced in a study of T cell clonality in common variable immunodeficiency. Assay used: immunoSEQ multiplex PCR; TCRdb lists only in-frame clones, some missing. The sample presents tens of thousands of clones, none singletons. Source material: peripheral blood mononuclear cells. The source of these receptors is a person between 18 and 75 years old in good health.

This clone was observed many times. The read terminates 3 residues ahead of where the CDR3 ends, so the germline J gene completes it. The chain has TRBV7-9 and TRBJ2-4, with 8 bases that match TRBD2. Trimming took 4 bases from V and 2 from J; bases not matched to a gene: 4. The CDR3 runs to 15 residues. Germline CDR1 and CDR2: SEHNR and FQNEAQ (reference sequence). The CDR3 sequence is CASSSQRETKNIQYF. The part of the CDR3 DNA that was read is TGTGCCAGCAGCTCCCAGCGGGAGACCAAAAACATT.

This clone was observed at least ten times. Its ends do not fully match the called genes, so a read error is possible. Read coverage stops 3 residues before the CDR3 terminus; the germline J gene supplies the remainder. The rearrangement joins TRBV13 to TRBJ2-1; maybe TRBD2 (6 bases). The germline V gene has CDR1 PRHDT and CDR2 FYEKMQ (reference sequence). The CDR3 is 15 amino acids. The sequenced CDR3 bases are TGTGCCAGCAGCGTAGGTCGGGACTTCTACAATGAG. It yields the protein CASSVGRDFYNE. The complete CDR3 protein is CASSVGRDFYNEQFF.

This clone has a handful of counts. The sequence runs out 3 residues before the end of the CDR3; the remainder is reconstructed from the germline J gene. The rearrangement links TRBV7-6 to TRBJ2-3; tentatively, D is TRBD1 (6 bases). The CDR3 is made up of 15 amino acids. The germline V gene has CDR1 SGHVS and CDR2 FNYEAQ. Here the CDR3 reads CASSLLGTHQETQYF. The sequenced part of the CDR3 DNA is TGTGCCAGCAGCTTACTTGGGACACATCAAGAGACG.

This clone came up many times. Read data end 3 residues before the CDR3 end; the end is taken from the germline J gene. This chain connects TRBV7-3 to TRBJ1-6; D unclear. The germline V gene has CDR1 SGHTA and CDR2 FQGTGA. V was clipped by 4 bases and J by 5 bases, with 9 bases between them. The CDR3 extends over 14 amino acids. The CDR3 here is CASSSAGHNSPLHF. Incomplete CDR3 DNA: TGTGCCAGCAGCTCAGCGGGTCATAATTCACCC.

This clone appeared a few times. The read comes to an end 3 residues before the CDR3 does, leaving the germline J gene to fill in the end. The rearrangement links TRBV4-2 to TRBJ2-7, with TRBD2 matching over 8 bases. This CDR3 has 16 residues. Germline V gene lookup returns CDR1 LGHNA and CDR2 YNFKEQ. Unmatched junction bases numbered 8, after V lost 0 bases and J lost 4 bases. The part of the CDR3 DNA that was read is TGTGCCAGCAGCCAAGAAGGAGCGGGAGCGTTTTACGAG. It specifies CASSQEGAGAFYE. Given in full, the CDR3 is CASSQEGAGAFYEQYF.

This clone was detected ten times or more. The read comes to an end 3 residues before the CDR3 does, leaving the germline J gene to fill in the end. V usage is TRBV19 and J usage is TRBJ2-7; D might be TRBD1 (5 bases). The V end was cut by 4 bases, the J end by 0 bases, with 16 bases between. The length of the CDR3 is 16 residues. Germline CDR1 is LNHDA and CDR2 is SQIVND (reference sequence). The CDR3 bases that were read are TGTGCCAGTAGTACTGAAAGAGAGACAGCCTCCTACGAG. Its translation: CASSTERETASYE. The full CDR3 protein is CASSTERETASYEQYF.

This clone has ten or more counts. The read terminates 3 residues before the CDR3 end, so the remaining end is supplied by the germline J gene. This chain uses TRBV19 with TRBJ2-7; 12 nucleotides line up with TRBD1. CDR3 length: 17 amino acids. Germline V gene data show CDR1 as LNHDA and CDR2 as SQIVND (reference sequence). Trimming took 5 bases from V and 1 from J; bases not matched to a gene: 9. CDR3 amino acids: CASSPGTGGGRSYEQYF. The covered CDR3 bases are TGTGCCAGTAGTCCCGGGACAGGGGGCGGTCGGTCCTACGAG.

This clone was observed many times. The CDR3 goes on 3 residues after the read ends, and that part is filled in from the germline J gene. This chain uses TRBV6-1 with TRBJ1-1; D perhaps matches TRBD1 (6 bases). The CDR3 is 14 amino acids. The ends were cut back, 1 base at V and 5 bases at J, with 11 bases in the middle. CDR1 MNHNS and CDR2 SASEGT come from the germline V gene. The CDR3 reads CASSEDREVTEAFF. The CDR3 bases that were read are TGTGCCAGCAGTGAAGACAGGGAGGTGACTGAA.

This clone has at least ten counts. The observed sequence ends 3 residues before the CDR3 terminus, with the missing tail filled in from the germline J gene. The V and J genes are TRBV6-1 and TRBJ1-5; the D gene is possibly TRBD1 (5 bases). The CDR3 is 16 residues long. Germline values: CDR1 MNHNS, CDR2 SASEGT. V was pared by 2 bases and J by 3 bases, with 14 bases between. The CDR3 loop reads CASSERVQGHNQPQHF. The covered CDR3 bases are TGTGCCAGCAGTGAAAGGGTGCAAGGACACAATCAGCCC.

On this clone itself: With the read ending 3 residues before the CDR3 end, the germline J gene is used to fill in that end. The genes are TRBV11-2 and TRBJ2-5, with 10 nucleotides matching TRBD1. CDR1 is SGHAT and CDR2 is FQNNGV in the germline V gene. Trimming removed 5 bases from V and 5 bases from J; junction bases left unmatched: 8. The CDR3 extends over 15 amino acids. The covered CDR3 bases are TGTGCCAGCAGCCCAGCGCGGGACAGGGGTGAGACC. Protein sequence: CASSPARDRGET. The full CDR3 protein reads CASSPARDRGETQYF.

This clone was detected ten times or more. The read terminates 3 residues before the CDR3 end, so the remaining end is supplied by the germline J gene. The gene calls are TRBV30 and TRBJ1-5, with TRBD1 matching 10 bases. This CDR3 is built from 13 residues. The junction had 3 bases not matched to a gene; V was cut back by 3 bases and J by 7 bases. CDR1 is GTSNPN and CDR2 is SVGIG in the germline V gene (reference sequence). Partial CDR3 DNA: TGTGCCTGGAGAGGGACAGGGGAACAGCCC. The encoded protein is CAWRGTGEQP. In full, the CDR3 reads CAWRGTGEQPQHF.

This clone has at least ten counts. Coverage ceases 3 residues before the CDR3 finishes, and the germline J gene fills in the end. The V call is TRBV15, the J call TRBJ2-3, with a weak D call TRBD1 (5 bases). CDR1 and CDR2 (germline): LNHNV, YYDKDF (reference sequence). The length of the CDR3 is 15 residues. Trimming cost V 0 bases and J 4 bases, with 11 bases left between them. The CDR3 spells CATSRDGQGSDTQYF. Incomplete CDR3 DNA: TGTGCCACCAGCAGAGATGGGCAGGGATCAGATACG.

This clone was recorded many times. The read finishes 3 residues shy of the CDR3 end, and the germline J gene is used to complete it. The chain joins TRBV20-1 to TRBJ2-1; 8 nucleotides line up with TRBD2. This CDR3 region has 14 residues. V was pared by 7 bases and J by 8 bases, with 13 bases of the junction left unmatched. Germline V gene data show CDR1 as DFQATT and CDR2 as SNEGSKA (reference sequence). The DNA read from the CDR3 is TGCAGTGTCCGGGAGGGGATTTGGTTCTATGAG. Its protein product is CSVREGIWFYE. The CDR3, in full, reads CSVREGIWFYEQFF.

There are many counts of this clone. The CDR3 end is not reached by the read, which stops 3 residues before it; the germline J gene fills it in. This rearrangement joins TRBV7-3 to TRBJ2-5, with 7 bases fitting TRBD2. Per germline, CDR1 SGHTA and CDR2 FQGTGA. Losses at the gene ends were 5 bases for V and 4 bases for J; bases not matched to a gene: 10. The CDR3 totals 15 residues. The CDR3 DNA, read in part, is TGTGCCAGCAGCCCCGGACTAGAGGGAAGAGAGACC. Residues: CASSPGLEGRET. The entire CDR3 reads CASSPGLEGRETQYF.

Ten or more counts support this clone. The missing CDR3 end, 3 residues past where the read stops, is filled in from the germline J gene. This chain links TRBV11-2 with TRBJ2-2; D uncertain. V lost 1 base to trimming and J lost 1 base, with 7 bases between them. CDR1 SGHAT and CDR2 FQNNGV come from the germline V gene. The CDR3 is 15 residues long. The DNA read from the CDR3 is TGTGCCAGCAGCTTAGGGGCGAGGAACACCGGGGAG. Amino acids: CASSLGARNTGE. The whole CDR3 reads CASSLGARNTGELFF.

This clone was detected many times. The sequenced fragment ends 3 residues before the CDR3 boundary, so the rest is inferred from the germline J gene. V usage is TRBV6-2 or TRBV6-3 and J usage is TRBJ2-7, with D possibly matching TRBD2 (5 bases). Germline V gene sequence: CDR1 MNHEY, CDR2 SVGEGT. The ends were cut back, 2 bases at V and 4 bases at J, with 9 bases in the middle. The CDR3 loop spans 13 amino acids. The CDR3 DNA, read in part, is TGTGCCAGCAGTTACGTAAGAGGGTACGAG. Amino acid sequence: CASSYVRGYE. The full CDR3 reads CASSYVRGYEQYF.

This clone was picked up many times. The covered CDR3 bases are TGTGCCAGCAGCTTCACCGCAGGAACTGAA. This sequence encodes CASSFTAGTE. From start to end, the CDR3 is CASSFTAGTEAFF. The gene calls are TRBV11-3 and TRBJ1-1; D is ambiguous. The CDR3 goes on 3 residues after the read ends, and that part is filled in from the germline J gene. V was shortened by 3 bases and J by 5 bases, with 10 bases between the two germline ends. The germline gives CDR1 SGHNT, CDR2 YENEEA. CDR3 length: 13 amino acids.

A note on this clone: The junction does not match germline at one end; this may be a read error. The CDR3 protein is CSARVGTGGVKTQYF. Incomplete CDR3 DNA: TGCAGTGCGAGAGTAGGGACAGGGGGCGTGAAGACC. J is TRBJ2-5 and V is TRBV20-1, with 12 bases matching TRBD1. The read is 3 residues too short to cover the CDR3 end, so that end is filled in from the germline J gene. The CDR3 runs to 15 residues. Germline V gene sequence: CDR1 DFQATT, CDR2 SNEGSKA (reference sequence).

Ten or more counts support this clone. The read terminates 3 residues before the CDR3 end, so the remaining end is supplied by the germline J gene. The chain joins TRBV2 to TRBJ2-3, with a weak D call TRBD2 (5 bases). V shed 3 bases and J shed 1 base, with 8 bases lying between them. Germline-derived CDR1 and CDR2 are SNHLY and FYNNEI. This CDR3 has 14 residues. The sequenced part of the CDR3 DNA is TGTGCCAGCAGTGATGTGCGGGGCACAGATACG. This translates into CASSDVRGTDT. The full CDR3 protein is CASSDVRGTDTQYF.

This clone was counted only a few times. Read data end 3 residues before the CDR3 end; the end is taken from the germline J gene. The chain has TRBV20-1 and TRBJ2-3; 9 bases are shared with TRBD2. The germline gives CDR1 DFQATT, CDR2 SNEGSKA (reference sequence). The CDR3 is 15 amino acids. The CDR3 sequence is CSARSASGDQETQYF. The CDR3 DNA, read in part, is TGCAGTGCTAGATCGGCTAGCGGGGACCAAGAGACG.

This clone appeared many times. The CDR3 DNA, read in part, is TGTGCCAGCTCCCCTGGGACTAGCGGCTACAATGAG. Its translation is CASSPGTSGYNE. In full, the CDR3 reads CASSPGTSGYNEQFF. J is TRBJ2-1 and V is TRBV18; 11 bases map to TRBD2. Read sequence stops 3 residues before the CDR3 end, and the germline J gene provides the missing end. The CDR3 length is 15 residues. V dropped 6 bases and J dropped 3; count of bases not matched to a gene: 4. CDR1 is KGHSH and CDR2 is LQKENI in the germline V gene.